The 26 T cell receptor beta chains reported below all come from one sample, sequenced in a study of blood T cells in healthy people across ages. The authors ran a second PCR of roughly 6 to 12 cycles using a sample-barcoded 5' primer and a J-beta primer mix. TCRdb recomputed calls from the 5' RACE reads with MiXCR, one row per CDR3 protein. The repertoire consists of roughly 1.7 million distinct CDR3 sequences, with about 32% occurring once and the leading ten covering 11%. The specimen was blood. These receptors all come from a woman between 25 and 40 years old in good health.

Regarding this clonotype: One base away lies a much larger clone, so this may be a sequencing read error. The chain is built from TRBV5-1 and TRBJ2-5; D possibly uses TRBD1 or TRBD2 (5 bases each). The J call is uncertain, as TRBJ2-7 better fits the DNA end. Germline lookup yields CDR1 SGHRS and CDR2 YFSETQ. The CDR3 covers 16 residues. The CDR3 sequence is CASSLSRGAGTDEQYF. The DNA of the CDR3 is TGCGCCAGCAGCTTGTCACGGGGAGCCGGGACGGACGAGCAGTACTTC.

The genes are TRBV7-7 and TRBJ1-2, with D possibly TRBD1 on 6 matching bases. Germline V gene lookup returns CDR1 SSHAT and CDR2 FNYEAQ (reference sequence). The germline V and J ends were trimmed by 2 bases and 3 bases, with 13 bases remaining between them. This CDR3 has 15 amino acids. CDR3 bases: TGTGCCAGCAGCTTAACACGACAGGATGACTATGGCTACACCTTC. Protein: CASSLTRQDDYGYTF.

The V and J genes are TRBV4-1 and TRBJ2-2; D is perhaps TRBD1 or TRBD2 (6 bases each). CDR1 MGHRA and CDR2 YSYEKL come from the germline V gene. Trimming took off 3 bases at V and 6 bases at J, with 20 bases between the two ends. The CDR3 contains 17 residues. DNA for the CDR3: TGCGCCAGCAGCCATGACTGGGGGGCGCCGGGGTCCGGGGAGCTGTTTTTT. Residues: CASSHDWGAPGSGELFF.

This clonotype has a handful of counts. V gene TRBV7-2 combines with J gene TRBJ2-4; D is possibly TRBD1 or TRBD2 (5 bases each). Trimming cost V 5 bases and J 13 bases, with 24 bases left between them. Germline V gene lookup returns CDR1 SGHTA and CDR2 FQGNSA. The CDR3 sequence is 15 residues long. For the CDR3, the DNA is TGTGCCAGCAGCCCCCGGGGCTGGAATTTGGGTGAGCAGTACTTC. Its translation: CASSPRGWNLGEQYF.

This clonotype has more than one count but fewer than ten. This chain connects TRBV11-2 to TRBJ1-1, with D uncertain. The CDR3 is 14 residues long. With 3 bases removed from V and 1 base from J, the gap between germline ends came to 9 bases. CDR1 is SGHAT and CDR2 is FQNNGV in the germline V gene. This CDR3 is CASSFEGRNTEAFF. The CDR3 nucleotides read TGTGCCAGCAGCTTTGAGGGAAGGAACACTGAAGCTTTCTTT.

This sequence joins TRBV28 and TRBJ2-5; 10 bases line up with TRBD2. CDR1 is MDHEN and CDR2 is SYDVKM in the germline V gene. V lost 5 bases and J lost 5; bases outside the gene matches: 5. CDR3 length: 14 residues. The CDR3 reads CASSETSGWETQYF. The CDR3 DNA sequence: TGTGCCAGCAGTGAGACTAGCGGGTGGGAGACCCAGTACTTC.

The gene calls are TRBV7-7 and TRBJ2-3; 8 bases line up with TRBD2. Germline-derived CDR1 and CDR2 are SSHAT and FNYEAQ (reference sequence). V was clipped by 5 bases and J by 3 bases; unmatched bases: 13. The CDR3 extends over 17 amino acids. The DNA for the CDR3 is TGTGCCAGCAGCCCCGGACTAGCCACGACCGCAACAGATACGCAGTATTTT. Translation: CASSPGLATTATDTQYF.

In the case of this clonotype: With a much larger clone just one base away, this may be a read error. This rearrangement joins TRBV5-1 to TRBJ2-1, with D tentatively TRBD2 (6 bases). Trimming cost V 4 bases and J 10 bases, with 21 bases left between them. CDR1 is SGHRS, CDR2 YFSETQ, per germline. The CDR3 has 15 amino acids. The CDR3 protein is CASSPSAEGPAEQFF. The CDR3 nucleotides are TGCGCCAGCAGCCCCTCAGCGGAGGGGCCCGCGGAGCAGTTCTTC.

This clonotype was observed a handful of times. The chain employs TRBV6-6 and TRBJ1-2, with 9 nucleotides matching TRBD1. Germline assignment: CDR1 MNHNY and CDR2 SVGAGI (reference sequence). The CDR3 has 15 residues. Unmatched junction bases numbered 4, after V lost 1 base and J lost 4 bases. For the CDR3, the DNA is TGTGCCAGCAGTTACTTACCGGGACAGGGCTATGGCTACACCTTC. Amino acids: CASSYLPGQGYGYTF.

This sequence joins TRBV5-1 and TRBJ2-5, with 9 bases lining up with TRBD2. Looked up from germline, CDR1 is SGHRS and CDR2 is YFSETQ. The V segment lost 4 bases and the J segment 11 bases; nucleotides outside the gene matches: 27. The CDR3 is 19 residues long. The CDR3 loop reads CASSKWIMVEAGGLNEQYF. In DNA form, the CDR3 reads TGCGCCAGCAGCAAGTGGATAATGGTGGAAGCGGGAGGTTTGAATGAGCAGTACTTC.

This clonotype was observed a handful of times. The CDR3: CATTQGEDGYTF. CDR3 coding DNA: TGTGCCACCACACAGGGGGAGGATGGCTACACCTTC. The chain employs TRBV10-3 and TRBJ1-2; 8 bases line up with TRBD1. Germline V gene lookup returns CDR1 ENHRY and CDR2 SYGVKD. The CDR3 has 12 residues. J was trimmed by 6 bases and V by 10 bases; bases with no gene match: 7.

This clonotype was counted between two and nine times. The gene calls are TRBV6-6 and TRBJ1-1, with no clear D. From germline, CDR1 is MNHNY and CDR2 SVGAGI (reference sequence). The CDR3 loop spans 16 amino acids. V lost 6 bases and J lost 2, with 19 bases in between. The CDR3: CASSPTGGRANTEAFF. CDR3 bases: TGTGCCAGCAGCCCCACTGGCGGCCGGGCCAACACTGAAGCTTTCTTT.

This clonotype was observed a single time. The CDR3 carries no conserved terminal phenylalanine or tryptophan, so it likely arises from a read error. J is TRBJ2-2 and V is TRBV5-5, with 9 bases matching TRBD2. This CDR3 spans 16 amino acids. V dropped 2 bases and J dropped 3; count of bases not matched to a gene: 5. The germline CDR1 and CDR2 sequences are SGHKS and YYEKEE (reference sequence). The CDR3 DNA sequence: TGTGCCAGCAGCTTTTTAGCGGGGGACGACACCGGGGAGCTGTTTTTG. Encoded protein: CASSFLAGDDTGELFL.

The J gene is TRBJ2-1, the V gene TRBV5-1; 13 bases are a match to TRBD2. CDR1 is SGHRS, CDR2 YFSETQ, per germline. With 3 bases clipped from V and 9 bases from J, the junction kept 6 bases outside the gene matches. This CDR3 is built from 15 residues. The CDR3 DNA sequence: TGCGCCAGCAGCTGGGGACTAGCGGGAAGTATTGAGCAGTTCTTC. Protein sequence: CASSWGLAGSIEQFF.

This chain links TRBV6-2 or TRBV6-3 with TRBJ2-7, with unresolved D. The germline CDR1 and CDR2 sequences are MNHEY and SVGEGT. Deletions cut 6 bases from V and 2 bases from J, with 14 bases between. This CDR3 has 14 amino acids. CDR3 nucleotide sequence: TGTGCCAGCAGCTTCATGGCGCAGGCCTACGAGCAGTACTTC. Translation: CASSFMAQAYEQYF.

This clonotype was seen more than once but under ten times. The rearrangement links TRBV7-9 to TRBJ1-1; D gene unclear. CDR3 length: 14 amino acids. Germline values: CDR1 SEHNR, CDR2 FQNEAQ (reference sequence). Trimming removed 5 bases at V and 4 bases at J, with 14 bases between. The CDR3 loop reads CASSPPLKLTEAFF. CDR3 in DNA: TGTGCCAGCAGCCCACCTCTGAAGCTCACTGAAGCTTTCTTT.

The gene calls are TRBV11-2 and TRBJ2-1, with D unresolved. CDR1 is SGHAT and CDR2 is FQNNGV in the germline V gene. V was shortened by 2 bases and J by 5 bases, with 16 bases between the two germline ends. The CDR3 sequence is 16 residues long. The CDR3 DNA reads TGTGCCAGCAGCTTAAATAGGCACCCCTTCCACAATGAGCAGTTCTTC. Translation gives CASSLNRHPFHNEQFF.

The rearrangement joins TRBV6-1 to TRBJ1-5; the match to TRBD1 covers 7 bases. Germline V gives CDR1 MNHNS, CDR2 SASEGT. This CDR3 is 15 amino acids long. After removal of 5 bases from V and 6 bases from J, the junction contained 10 bases not matched to a gene. The CDR3 DNA follows: TGTGCCAGCAGTTTCCGAGGGGGCGCCGGTCAGCCCCAGCATTTT. As protein: CASSFRGGAGQPQHF.

This clonotype was seen more than once but under ten times. DNA for the CDR3: TGTGCCGGAACCAAGGGGGGAAGCTCCTACAATGAGCAGTTCTTC. Amino acid sequence: CAGTKGGSSYNEQFF. The genes are TRBV6-1 and TRBJ2-1, with D perhaps given as TRBD1 or TRBD2 (6 bases each). Germline V gives CDR1 MNHNS, CDR2 SASEGT. This CDR3 has 15 amino acids. The ends were cut back, 11 bases at V and 0 bases at J, with 17 bases in the middle.

The chain combines TRBV11-2 with TRBJ2-7, with D unclear. The ends were cut back, 6 bases at V and 3 bases at J, with 6 bases in the middle. Germline CDR1 is SGHAT and CDR2 is FQNNGV. The CDR3 runs to 11 residues. The CDR3 spells CASRDLYEQYF. For the CDR3, the DNA is TGTGCCAGCAGGGACCTCTACGAGCAGTACTTC.

This clonotype has a handful of counts. The chain combines TRBV10-3 with TRBJ1-3; D is possibly TRBD1 (5 bases). Trimming stripped 5 bases from V and 0 bases from J, with 11 bases between. In germline, CDR1 is ENHRY, CDR2 SYGVKD. The CDR3 is 15 residues long. Here the CDR3 DNA reads TGTGCCATCAGTCCCGACAGTTTCTCTGGAAACACCATATATTTT. This translates into CAISPDSFSGNTIYF.

This clonotype was seen a handful of times. The J gene is TRBJ1-2, the V gene TRBV24-1; D is possibly TRBD1 (5 bases). Germline lookup yields CDR1 KGHDR and CDR2 SFDVKD. The ends were cut back, 4 bases at V and 6 bases at J, with 14 bases in the middle. The CDR3 runs to 14 residues. CDR3 residues: CATSDRLTGDGYTF. As DNA, the CDR3 is TGTGCCACCAGTGACCGCCTAACGGGGGATGGCTACACCTTC.

The chain joins TRBV19 to TRBJ2-3; 7 bases are shared with TRBD2. This CDR3 has 15 residues. Germline assignment: CDR1 LNHDA and CDR2 SQIVND (reference sequence). Unmatched junction bases numbered 3, after V lost 1 base and J lost 2 bases. As DNA, the CDR3 is TGTGCCAGTAGTATAGCACTAGCGTTCACAGATACGCAGTATTTT. Encoded protein: CASSIALAFTDTQYF.

This clonotype was picked up a small number of times. The chain joins TRBV15 to TRBJ2-5; 9 nucleotides match TRBD2. The CDR3 extends over 14 amino acids. The junction had 6 bases not matched to a gene; V was cut back by 5 bases and J by 5 bases. CDR1 is LNHNV and CDR2 is YYDKDF in the germline V gene (reference sequence). The CDR3 sequence: CATSEGLASETQYF. CDR3 bases: TGTGCCACCAGCGAGGGACTAGCCTCCGAGACCCAGTACTTC. Complete variable domain (other parts from reference TRBV15 and TRBJ2-5): DAMVIQNPRYQVTQFGKPVTLSCSQTLNHNVMYWYQQKSSQAPKLLFHYYDKDFNNEADTPDNFQSRRPNTSFCFLDIRSPGLGDTAMYLCATSEGLASETQYFGPGTRLLVL.

V and J are TRBV6-5 and TRBJ2-5; TRBD2 matches 8 bases. CDR3 length: 13 amino acids. The ends lost 4 bases at V and 5 bases at J; junction bases unmatched: 3. Germline V lookup: CDR1 MNHEY, CDR2 SVGAGI. CDR3 DNA sequence: TGTGCCAGCAGTTGCGGGGGGACCGAGACCCAGTACTTC. Its translation is CASSCGGTETQYF.

This clonotype showed up just a few times. The chain has TRBV4-2 and TRBJ2-2; D remains unclear. The CDR3 sequence is 17 residues long. CDR1 and CDR2 (germline): LGHNA, YNFKEQ. Deletions cut 1 base from V and 0 bases from J, with 12 bases between. CDR3 DNA: TGTGCCAGCAGCCAAGCCCGGACGGAAACGAACACCGGGGAGCTGTTTTTT. This encodes CASSQARTETNTGELFF.